This note documents a single T cell receptor beta chain sequence. Its antigen remains unidentified. This entry is derived from a study of cytomegalovirus exposure and HLA in healthy donors. As for the study in general: The early release's HLA-typed donors yielded some 85 million unique TCRs.

PCR used 60 Vbeta primers and 13 Jbeta primers. The method was immunoSEQ multiplex PCR; TCRdb's version includes in-frame clones alone and lacks a portion of them. The sample shows about 25,000 clones, 79% of them seen only once. The germline gives CDR1 SGDLS, CDR2 YYNGEE. The CDR3 is 16 residues long. Trimming at V came to 4 bases and at J to 6 bases, leaving 13 bases not matched to a gene. Findings of the study overall: 87-base-pair reads could not separate some V segments, including TRBV6-2 and TRBV6-3. A later analysis reported that several of the most significant clusters appeared to be linked to common viral pathogens, among them Epstein-Barr virus.

Sequencing was carried out using PBMCs. The chain couples TRBV9 to TRBJ1-5, with TRBD1 matching over 7 bases. This receptor was identified in a male donor in good health and CMV-seronegative. CDR3 region: CASSSTGDTWGQPQHF. The CDR3 bases are TGTGCCAGCAGCTCTACAGGGGACACCTGGGGTCAGCCCCAGCATTTT.